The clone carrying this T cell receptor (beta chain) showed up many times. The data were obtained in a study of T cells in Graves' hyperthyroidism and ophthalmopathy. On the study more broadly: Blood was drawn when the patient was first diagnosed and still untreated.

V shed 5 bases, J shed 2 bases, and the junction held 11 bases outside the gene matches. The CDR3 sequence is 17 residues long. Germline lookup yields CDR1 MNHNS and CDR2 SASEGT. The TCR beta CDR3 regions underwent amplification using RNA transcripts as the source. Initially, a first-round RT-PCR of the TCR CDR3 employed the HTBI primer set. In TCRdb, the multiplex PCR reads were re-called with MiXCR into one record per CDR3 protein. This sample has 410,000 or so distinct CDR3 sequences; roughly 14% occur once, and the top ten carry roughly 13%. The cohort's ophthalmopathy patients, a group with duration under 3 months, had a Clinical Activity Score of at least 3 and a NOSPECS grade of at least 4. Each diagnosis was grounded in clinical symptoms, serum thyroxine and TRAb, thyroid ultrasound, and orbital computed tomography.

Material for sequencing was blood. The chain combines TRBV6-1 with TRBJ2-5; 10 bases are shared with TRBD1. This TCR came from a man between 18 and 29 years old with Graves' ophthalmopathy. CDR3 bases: TGTGCCAGCAGTCTTTGGGGGACAGGGGTCCGGCAAGAGACCCAGTACTTC. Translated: CASSLWGTGVRQETQYF.